This paragraph reports one TCR beta chain. What it binds is unknown. Germline V gives CDR1 MNHEY, CDR2 SVGAGI. V lost 7 bases, J lost 1 base, and 9 bases lay in between. The length of the CDR3 is 13 residues. This sample is part of a study of vaccination effects on CD4 cells after COVID-19. Study-wide points: By a late point after vaccination, infection- and vaccine-induced clones had shrunk markedly through clonal contraction.

In the ViraFEST assay, antigen-specific CD4+ clonotypes were identified by expansion after peptide-pool stimulation. Culture lasted around eleven days before CD4+ T cell isolation. Either the BNT162b2 or mRNA-1273 vaccine was given to participants in two doses. Each culture well received a few million PBMC. These cells were then cultured in IMDM with about 9.9 IU/ml IL-2 and roughly 10 ug/ml peptides. TCRdb keeps only in-frame clones here, not all; method: immunoSEQ multiplex PCR. The table has about 80,000 clones, around 74% seen once. This sequence joins TRBV6-5 and TRBJ2-3, with TRBD2 as a possible D gene (7 bases). The sequence came from a human donor who received a COVID-19 vaccine. The sequencing used CD4+ T cells from PBMCs cultured with HCoV-OC43 spike peptides, collected after COVID-19 vaccination. The subset is: HCoV-OC43 spike overlapping peptide pool stimulation. The CDR3 sequence: CASKGGGTDTQYF. The CDR3 nucleotides read TGTGCCAGCAAGGGGGGGGGCACAGATACGCAGTATTTT.